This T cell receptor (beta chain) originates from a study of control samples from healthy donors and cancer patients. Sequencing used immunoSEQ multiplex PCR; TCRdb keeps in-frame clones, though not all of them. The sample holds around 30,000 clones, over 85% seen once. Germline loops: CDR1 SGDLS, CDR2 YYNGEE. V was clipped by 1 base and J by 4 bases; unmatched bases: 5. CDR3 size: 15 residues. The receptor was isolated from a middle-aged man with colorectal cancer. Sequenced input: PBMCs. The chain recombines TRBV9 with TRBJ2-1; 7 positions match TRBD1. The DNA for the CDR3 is TGTGCCAGCAGCGTACGGGACAGCATTTACAATGAGCAGTTCTTC. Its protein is CASSVRDSIYNEQFF.